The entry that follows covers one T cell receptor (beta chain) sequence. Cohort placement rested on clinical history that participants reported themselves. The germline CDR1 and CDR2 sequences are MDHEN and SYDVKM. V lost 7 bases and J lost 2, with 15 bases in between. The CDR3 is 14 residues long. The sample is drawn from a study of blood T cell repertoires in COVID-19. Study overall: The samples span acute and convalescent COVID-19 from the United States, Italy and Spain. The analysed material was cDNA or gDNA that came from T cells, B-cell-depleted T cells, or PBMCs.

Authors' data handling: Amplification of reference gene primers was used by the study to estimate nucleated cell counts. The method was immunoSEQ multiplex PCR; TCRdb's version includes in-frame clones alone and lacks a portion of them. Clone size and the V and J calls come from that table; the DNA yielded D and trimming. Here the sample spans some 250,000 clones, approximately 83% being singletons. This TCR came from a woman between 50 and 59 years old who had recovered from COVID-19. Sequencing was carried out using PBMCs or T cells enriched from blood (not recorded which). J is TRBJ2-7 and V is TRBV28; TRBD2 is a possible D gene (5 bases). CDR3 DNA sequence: TGTGCCAGCACCGCGGGTTTGGTTACCTACGAGCAGTACTTC. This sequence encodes CASTAGLVTYEQYF.